The 9 T cell receptor beta chains given below trace back to one sample, sequenced in a study of blood T cell repertoires in COVID-19. Profiling relied on immunoSEQ multiplex PCR, and the TCRdb table lists in-frame clones only, not all of them. The sample records around 100,000 clones, around 80% being singletons. Sequenced input: peripheral blood. Every receptor here comes from a man in his 70s with active or convalescent COVID-19.

This sequence joins TRBV7-2 and TRBJ2-7, with 11 positions matching TRBD1. Germline CDR1 is SGHTA and CDR2 is FQGNSA. The J segment lost 4 bases and the V segment lost 5 bases, leaving 7 bases of the junction unmatched. The CDR3 is 15 amino acids. CDR3 loop: CASSPGQGARYEQYF. The CDR3 nucleotides are TGTGCCAGCAGCCCCGGACAGGGGGCTCGGTACGAGCAGTACTTC. Full variable domain (rest looked up from reference TRBV7-2 and TRBJ2-7): GAGVSQSPSNKVTEKGKDVELRCDPISGHTALYWYRQSLGQGLEFLIYFQGNSAPDKSGLPSDRFSAERTGGSVSTLTIQRTQQEDSAVYLCASSPGQGARYEQYFGPGTRLTVT.

The gene calls are TRBV7-2 and TRBJ1-5; TRBD1 aligns across 10 bases. Germline CDR1 is SGHTA and CDR2 is FQGNSA. The CDR3 loop spans 15 amino acids. V lost 1 base to trimming and J lost 7 bases; unmatched junction nucleotides: 4. The CDR3 DNA reads as TGTGCCAGCAGCTTAGTCGGACAGGGGGGGCAGCCCCAGCATTTT. This gives the protein CASSLVGQGGQPQHF. The full variable domain, completed using reference TRBV7-2 and TRBJ1-5, is GAGVSQSPSNKVTEKGKDVELRCDPISGHTALYWYRQSLGQGLEFLIYFQGNSAPDKSGLPSDRFSAERTGGSVSTLTIQRTQQEDSAVYLCASSLVGQGGQPQHFGDGTRLSIL.

The V and J genes are TRBV3-1 (or the pseudogene TRBV3-2) and TRBJ1-2; 7 bases are a match to TRBD1. CDR3 size: 14 residues. V was pared by 2 bases and J by 6 bases, with 6 bases of the junction left unmatched. The germline gives CDR1 LGHDT, CDR2 YNNKEL (reference sequence). CDR3 nucleotides: TGTGCCAGCAGCCAAAATGACAGGGCCCATGGCTACACCTTC. It specifies CASSQNDRAHGYTF.

The chain employs TRBV3-1 (or the pseudogene TRBV3-2) and TRBJ1-2, with D tentatively TRBD1 (6 bases). CDR1 LGHDT and CDR2 YNNKEL come from the germline V gene (reference sequence). V lost 0 bases, J lost 8 bases, and 19 bases lay in between. CDR3 length: 16 residues. This CDR3 reads CASSQDFRGIRDGYTF. In DNA form, the CDR3 reads TGTGCCAGCAGCCAAGATTTCAGGGGAATCAGGGACGGCTACACCTTC.

This clone has just a few counts. V and J are TRBV6-5 and TRBJ1-1, with a possible D match to TRBD1 (6 bases). The CDR3 spans 14 residues. V was trimmed by 7 bases and J by 2 bases, leaving 14 bases between them. The germline V gene has CDR1 MNHEY and CDR2 SVGAGI. The CDR3 region has the DNA TGTGCCAGCACTGCGAGGACAGATAACACTGAAGCTTTCTTT. This gives the protein CASTARTDNTEAFF.

The V and J genes are TRBV6-6 and TRBJ1-5; 7 bases match TRBD1. The ends lost 6 bases at V and 4 bases at J; junction bases unmatched: 9. CDR1 is MNHNY, CDR2 SVGAGI, per germline (reference sequence). This CDR3 comprises 15 residues. The CDR3 sequence is CASSPSGQTNQPQHF. CDR3 nucleotides: TGTGCCAGCAGCCCATCGGGACAGACTAATCAGCCCCAGCATTTT.

The chain links TRBV5-1 to TRBJ2-4; TRBD2 might be the D (5 bases). Per the germline V gene, CDR1 is SGHRS and CDR2 is YFSETQ. The CDR3 covers 15 residues. Between the trimmed V and J ends, which lost 0 bases and 5 bases, there was a span of 12 bases. CDR3 sequence: CASSLAGLGENIQYF. CDR3 sequence (DNA): TGCGCCAGCAGCTTGGCCGGACTTGGGGAAAACATTCAGTACTTC.

The chain is built from TRBV10-3 and TRBJ1-5; 9 positions agree with TRBD1. V gave up 4 bases and J gave up 3 bases; unmatched junction bases: 4. The CDR3 sequence is 15 residues long. CDR1 and CDR2 (germline): ENHRY, SYGVKD. CDR3 loop: CAISGGQGYNQPQHF. The CDR3 bases are TGTGCCATCAGTGGCGGACAGGGGTACAATCAGCCCCAGCATTTT.

V and J are TRBV7-2 and TRBJ2-3; a possible D gene is TRBD2 (6 bases). The CDR3 totals 13 residues. Per the germline V gene, CDR1 is SGHTA and CDR2 is FQGNSA. CDR3 in DNA: TGTGTGCTGGGGAGGTCCCCCACAGATACGCAGTATTTT. This encodes CVLGRSPTDTQYF.